The clone carrying this T cell receptor (beta chain) was counted once. This specimen belongs to a study of cytomegalovirus exposure and HLA in healthy donors. The primer mix had 60 Vbeta and 13 Jbeta primers. Method: immunoSEQ multiplex PCR; TCRdb's copy keeps in-frame clones and lacks some. The table has some 130,000 clones, more than 70% seen once. The clonotype was recovered from a man in his fifties or sixties in good health and CMV-seropositive. The sample taken for sequencing was PBMCs.

The CDR3 sequence is CASRGTGGSYEQYF. CDR3 sequence (DNA): TGTGCCAGCAGGGGTACCGGGGGGTCCTACGAGCAGTACTTC. This rearrangement joins TRBV25-1 to TRBJ2-7, with 7 nucleotides matching TRBD2. The CDR3 runs 14 residues. CDR1 MGHDK and CDR2 SYGVNS come from the germline V gene. J was trimmed by 1 base and V by 6 bases; bases with no gene match: 6.